Below are 14 T cell receptor beta chains sequenced from a single sample in a study of OX40 agonist ivuxolimab in advanced cancers. Generated by immunoSEQ multiplex PCR, the TCRdb table keeps only in-frame clones and is missing some. The sample gives 60,000 to 85,000 clones, 70% to 90% of which show up once; roughly 1.9% is in the top ten. Sample: CD4+ or CD8+ T cells sorted from blood, taken in a trial of the OX40 agonist ivuxolimab. The receptors originated from an adult with an advanced solid tumor such as melanoma, head and neck, liver or kidney cancer.

This clone is categorized as medium-sized. V gene TRBV9 combines with J gene TRBJ1-5, with D unresolved. This CDR3 has 12 residues. The ends were cut back, 4 bases at V and 4 bases at J, with 6 bases in the middle. The germline gives CDR1 SGDLS, CDR2 YYNGEE. The CDR3 DNA sequence: TGTGCCAGCAGCTTGCCGAATCAGCCCCAGCATTTT. The encoded protein is CASSLPNQPQHF.

The V gene is TRBV19, the J gene TRBJ2-1, with a weak D call TRBD2 (5 bases). CDR1 and CDR2 (germline): LNHDA, SQIVND (reference sequence). Trimming cost V 5 bases and J 5 bases, with 22 bases left between them. The CDR3 is 17 amino acids. The CDR3 loop is CASSGNILVSPNNEQFF. CDR3 DNA sequence: TGTGCCAGTAGTGGGAATATACTAGTGTCGCCCAACAATGAGCAGTTCTTC.

The V and J genes are TRBV2 and TRBJ2-7; D possibly matches TRBD1 or TRBD2 (5 bases each). The CDR3 is 15 amino acids. V lost 5 bases to trimming and J lost 2 bases, with 16 bases between them. Germline V CDR1 and CDR2: SNHLY, FYNNEI. Written as DNA, the CDR3 is TGTGCCAGCAGTACTCCGGGACGGGATACCTACGAGCAGTACTTC. Amino acid sequence: CASSTPGRDTYEQYF.

The chain uses TRBV11-2 and TRBJ2-7, with D uncertain. With 5 bases removed from V and 4 bases from J, the gap between germline ends came to 24 bases. The CDR3 totals 17 residues. Looked up from germline, CDR1 is SGHAT and CDR2 is FQNNGV. CDR3 sequence (DNA): TGTGCCAGCAGCCAGAACGCTAGGGCCGCGCTACGGTACGAGCAGTACTTC. It is translated as CASSQNARAALRYEQYF.

V is TRBV30 and J is TRBJ1-2; 7 bases fit TRBD1. The junction had 5 bases not matched to a gene; V was cut back by 5 bases and J by 5 bases. This CDR3 has 12 residues. Germline CDR1 GTSNPN, CDR2 SVGIG (reference sequence). The CDR3 DNA follows: TGTGCCTGGTCTAGGACAGGATATGGCTACACCTTC. Residues: CAWSRTGYGYTF.

The chain couples TRBV6-1 to TRBJ2-1, with TRBD1 matching over 7 bases. Per germline, CDR1 MNHNS and CDR2 SASEGT. The CDR3 length is 13 residues. Trimming at V came to 4 bases and at J to 6 bases, leaving 3 bases not matched to a gene. CDR3 residues: CASSGQGRNEQFF. The CDR3 DNA is TGTGCCAGCAGTGGACAGGGACGCAATGAGCAGTTCTTC.

The rearrangement joins TRBV7-2 to TRBJ1-1, with a possible D match to TRBD1 (6 bases). Germline V CDR1 and CDR2: SGHTA, FQGNSA. CDR3 length: 15 amino acids. V was cut by 1 base and J by 3 bases, with 12 bases left in between. The CDR3 DNA reads TGTGCCAGCAGCTTAGAGGGGGATTGGGACACTGAAGCTTTCTTT. It yields the protein CASSLEGDWDTEAFF.

This chain connects TRBV19 to TRBJ2-7, with 11 nucleotides matching TRBD1. Germline V lookup: CDR1 LNHDA, CDR2 SQIVND (reference sequence). V dropped 9 bases and J dropped 1; count of bases not matched to a gene: 5. This CDR3 contains 14 residues. DNA for the CDR3: TGTGCCAGCATCGGGACAGGGGGATCCTACGAGCAGTACTTC. Translating it yields CASIGTGGSYEQYF.

The chain is built from TRBV19 and TRBJ1-5; 8 positions agree with TRBD1. This CDR3 is 15 amino acids long. V was clipped by 3 bases and J by 6 bases; unmatched bases: 7. Germline assignment: CDR1 LNHDA and CDR2 SQIVND (reference sequence). This CDR3 reads CASSIQRQGSQPQHF. The CDR3 DNA reads TGTGCCAGTAGTATCCAGAGACAGGGGAGTCAGCCCCAGCATTTT.

The chain uses TRBV7-3 and TRBJ2-1; 8 bases map to TRBD2. V shed 4 bases and J 8 bases; nucleotides not matched to a gene: 7. The CDR3 extends over 14 amino acids. Germline V gene lookup returns CDR1 SGHTA and CDR2 FQGTGA. The CDR3 protein is CASSSGLALDEQFF. CDR3 nucleotide sequence: TGTGCCAGCAGCTCCGGACTAGCTTTGGATGAGCAGTTCTTC.

V gene TRBV5-1 combines with J gene TRBJ2-7; maybe TRBD1 (5 bases). The CDR3 is 15 residues long. Trimming removed 4 bases at V and 3 bases at J, with 17 bases between. Germline CDR1 SGHRS, CDR2 YFSETQ. The chain's CDR3 is CASSPPQGNDYEQYF. CDR3 bases: TGCGCCAGCAGCCCCCCGCAGGGCAACGACTACGAGCAGTACTTC.

CDR3 in amino acids: CASSLQETQYF. The CDR3 DNA sequence: TGTGCCAGCAGCCTTCAAGAGACCCAGTACTTC. This sequence joins TRBV7-2 and TRBJ2-5; D not certain. Deletions cut 5 bases from V and 2 bases from J, with 3 bases between. This CDR3 region has 11 residues. Germline V gives CDR1 SGHTA, CDR2 FQGNSA.

The rearrangement joins TRBV6-1 to TRBJ1-4; tentatively, D is TRBD1 (5 bases). The length of the CDR3 is 15 residues. Germline CDR1 and CDR2: MNHNS and SASEGT. V lost 5 bases, J lost 7 bases, and 17 bases lay in between. The CDR3 DNA reads TGTGCCAGCAGTTTCCGCGGCAGGGCTGGTGAAAAACTGTTTTTT. This encodes CASSFRGRAGEKLFF.

This chain connects TRBV18 to TRBJ2-3; D is undetermined. The CDR3 covers 15 residues. V was cut by 6 bases and J by 4 bases, with 17 bases left in between. Germline assignment: CDR1 KGHSH and CDR2 LQKENI. CDR3 nucleotides: TGTGCCAGCTCTCCCTCCGAAAATTTCGCAGATACGCAGTATTTT. It specifies CASSPSENFADTQYF.